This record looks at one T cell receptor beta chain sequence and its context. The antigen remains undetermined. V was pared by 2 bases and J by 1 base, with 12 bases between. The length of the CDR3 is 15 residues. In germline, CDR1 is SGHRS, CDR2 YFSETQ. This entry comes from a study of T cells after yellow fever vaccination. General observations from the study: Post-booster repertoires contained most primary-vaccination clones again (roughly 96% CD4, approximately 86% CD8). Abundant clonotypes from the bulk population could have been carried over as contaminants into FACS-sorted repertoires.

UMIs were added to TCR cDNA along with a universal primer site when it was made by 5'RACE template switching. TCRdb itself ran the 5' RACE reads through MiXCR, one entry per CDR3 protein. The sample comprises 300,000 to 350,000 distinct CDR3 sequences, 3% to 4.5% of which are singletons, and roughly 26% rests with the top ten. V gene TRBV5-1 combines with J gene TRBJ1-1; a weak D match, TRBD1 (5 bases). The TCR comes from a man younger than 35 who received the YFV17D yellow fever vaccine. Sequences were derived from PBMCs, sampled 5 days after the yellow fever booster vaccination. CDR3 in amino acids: CASSFGLGGNTEAFF. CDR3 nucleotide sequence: TGCGCCAGCAGCTTCGGACTTGGGGGGAACACTGAAGCTTTCTTT.